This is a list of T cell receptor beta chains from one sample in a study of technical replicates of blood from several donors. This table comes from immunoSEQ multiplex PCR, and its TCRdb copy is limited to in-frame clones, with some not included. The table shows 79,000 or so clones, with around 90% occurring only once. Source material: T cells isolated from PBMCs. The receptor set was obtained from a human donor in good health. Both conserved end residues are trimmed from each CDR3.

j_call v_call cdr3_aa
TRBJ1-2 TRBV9 ASSAGGTGGNGYT
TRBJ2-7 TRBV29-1 SVETGNSYEQY
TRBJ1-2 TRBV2 ASSDSFLYGYT
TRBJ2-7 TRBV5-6 ASSLGTSGRLEQY
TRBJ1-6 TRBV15 ATSRDGLNNSPLH
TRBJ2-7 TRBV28 ASTLGRGSYEQY
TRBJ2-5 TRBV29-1 SVPLADQETQY
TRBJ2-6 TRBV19 ASSWTTGGANVLT
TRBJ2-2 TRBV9 ASSPSGSQAGELF
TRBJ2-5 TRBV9 ASRPTGDETQY
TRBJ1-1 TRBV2 ASSPLRTEAF
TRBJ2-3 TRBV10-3 AISGSGSTDTQY
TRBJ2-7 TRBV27 ASSPGSYSYEQY
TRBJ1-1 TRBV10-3 ATESNTIPEAF
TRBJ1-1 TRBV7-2 ASSFYGEGHTEAF
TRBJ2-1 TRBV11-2 ASSPGTSGAAPEQF
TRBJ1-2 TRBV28 ASSFRQRNYGYT
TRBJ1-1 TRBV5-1 ASSAHRGQTEAF
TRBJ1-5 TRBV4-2 ASSQLIQGHRNQPQH
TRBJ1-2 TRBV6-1 ASSESSGNYGYT
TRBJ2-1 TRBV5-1 ASSLYALSYNEQF
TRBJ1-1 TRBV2 ATALGMNTEAF
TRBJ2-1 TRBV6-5 ASSYAQLGSGNEQF
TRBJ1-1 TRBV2 ASRPGQGLNTEAF
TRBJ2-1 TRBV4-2 ASSQDWDRSYNEQF